Listed below are T cell receptor beta chains from one sample, sequenced in a study of shared clonotypes between healthy human individuals. The protocol was immunoSEQ multiplex PCR, while the TCRdb copy is restricted to in-frame clones and leaves out a portion. The sample shows 2,100,000 or so clones, around 95% of them seen only once. Sequenced material: naive CD4+ T cells sorted from blood. The origin of the receptors is a man aged 18 to 35 in good health. Both conserved end residues are part of each CDR3. A D gene is named only where the DNA matches it firmly. Where a row states a size, it is once, few, many or the class of an expanded clone; other rows omit it.

v_call,d_call,clone_size,j_call,cdr3_nt,cdr3_aa
TRBV9,-,-,TRBJ1-6,TGTGCCAGCAGCACAGGGCTCTCCTATAATTCACCCCTCCACTTT,CASSTGLSYNSPLHF
TRBV6-5,-,-,TRBJ2-1,TGTGCCAGCAGTTACTCTGGCAATGAGCAGTTCTTC,CASSYSGNEQFF
TRBV10-3,-,-,TRBJ1-5,TGTGCCATCAGTGAGGGCCCCGATCTAGGTCAGCCCCAGCATTTT,CAISEGPDLGQPQHF
TRBV2,TRBD1,-,TRBJ1-6,TGTGCCAGCAGTGAAGTAGGTCAGGGGGGTTCACCCCTCCACTTT,CASSEVGQGGSPLHF
TRBV5-6,TRBD2,-,TRBJ2-7,TGTGCCAGCAGCCTATCGACTAGCGGGAGTTTTTACGAGCAGTACTTC,CASSLSTSGSFYEQYF
TRBV19,-,-,TRBJ2-7,TGTGCCAATACCTCCTTCCGGGACGGAGGTGGCGAGCAGTACTTC,CANTSFRDGGGEQYF
TRBV27,TRBD1,-,TRBJ1-2,TGTGCCAGCAGTCCCCTCGACAGGGGGCTCGGCTACACCTTC,CASSPLDRGLGYTF
TRBV6-6,TRBD1,-,TRBJ2-7,TGTGCCAGCTGTCGACAGGGGCCTCGGGACGAGCAGTACTTC,CASCRQGPRDEQYF
TRBV7-9,TRBD2,-,TRBJ2-1,TGTGCCAGCAGCCCCCAAACTAGCGTCAATGAGCAGTTCTTC,CASSPQTSVNEQFF
TRBV6-5,-,-,TRBJ1-1,TGTGCCAGCAGTTACTCGAAACACAAGATGAACACTGAAGCTTTCTTT,CASSYSKHKMNTEAFF
TRBV30,-,-,TRBJ2-5,TGTGCCTGGAGGGGGGTCGAGACCCAGTACTTC,CAWRGVETQYF
TRBV19,-,few,TRBJ1-5,TGTGCCAGTAAAATGGGGGTCGGCAATCAGCCCCAGCATTTT,CASKMGVGNQPQHF
TRBV6-1,TRBD1,-,TRBJ1-1,TGTGCCAGCAGTGAGGACAGGGGGACTGAAGCTTTCTTT,CASSEDRGTEAFF
TRBV19,-,few,TRBJ1-5,TGTGCCAGTAGTATTGTGGAGAATCAGCCCCAGCATTTT,CASSIVENQPQHF
TRBV19,TRBD1,-,TRBJ2-7,TGTGCCAGTAGTTCTTCGACAGGGCCGGTCTACGAGCAGTACTTC,CASSSSTGPVYEQYF